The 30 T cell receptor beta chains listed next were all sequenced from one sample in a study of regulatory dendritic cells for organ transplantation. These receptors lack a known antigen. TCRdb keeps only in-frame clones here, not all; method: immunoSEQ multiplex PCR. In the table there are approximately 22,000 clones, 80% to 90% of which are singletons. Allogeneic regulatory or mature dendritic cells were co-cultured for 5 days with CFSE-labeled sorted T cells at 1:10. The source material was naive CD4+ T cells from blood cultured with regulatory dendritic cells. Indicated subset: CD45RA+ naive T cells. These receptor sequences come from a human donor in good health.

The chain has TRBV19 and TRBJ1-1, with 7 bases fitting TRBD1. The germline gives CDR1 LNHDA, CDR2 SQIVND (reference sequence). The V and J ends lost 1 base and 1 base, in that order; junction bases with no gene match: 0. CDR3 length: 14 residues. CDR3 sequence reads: CASSIGQGNTEAFF. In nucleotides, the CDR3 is TGTGCCAGTAGTATAGGACAGGGGAACACTGAAGCTTTCTTT.

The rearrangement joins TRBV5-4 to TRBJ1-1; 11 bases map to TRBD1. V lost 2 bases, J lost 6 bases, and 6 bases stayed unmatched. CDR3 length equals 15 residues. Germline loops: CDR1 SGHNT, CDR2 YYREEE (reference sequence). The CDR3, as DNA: TGTGCCAGCAGCTTTCCGGGACAGGGGGGCGCTGAAGCTTTCTTT. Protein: CASSFPGQGGAEAFF.

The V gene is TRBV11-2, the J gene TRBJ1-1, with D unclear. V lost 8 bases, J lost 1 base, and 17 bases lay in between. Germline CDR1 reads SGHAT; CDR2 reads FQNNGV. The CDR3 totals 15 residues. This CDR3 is CASVDLRGWNTEAFF. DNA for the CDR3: TGTGCCAGCGTGGACCTCCGGGGATGGAACACTGAAGCTTTCTTT.

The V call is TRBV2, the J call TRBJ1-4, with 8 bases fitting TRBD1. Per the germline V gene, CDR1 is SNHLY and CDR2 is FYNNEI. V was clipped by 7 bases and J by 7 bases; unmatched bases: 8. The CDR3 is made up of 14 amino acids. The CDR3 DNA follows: TGTGCCAGCATGTATAGGACAGGGAGTGAAAAACTGTTTTTT. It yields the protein CASMYRTGSEKLFF.

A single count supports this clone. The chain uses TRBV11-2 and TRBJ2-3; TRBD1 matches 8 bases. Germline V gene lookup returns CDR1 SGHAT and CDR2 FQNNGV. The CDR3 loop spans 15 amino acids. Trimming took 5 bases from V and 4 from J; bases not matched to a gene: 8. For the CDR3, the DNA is TGTGCCAGCAGCCCGAGACAGGGGCTGGCAGATACGCAGTATTTT. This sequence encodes CASSPRQGLADTQYF.

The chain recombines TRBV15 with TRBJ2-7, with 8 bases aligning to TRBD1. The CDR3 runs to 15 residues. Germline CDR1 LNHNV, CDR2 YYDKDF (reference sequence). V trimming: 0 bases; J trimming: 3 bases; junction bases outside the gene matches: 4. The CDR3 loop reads CATSRDPRGLYEQYF. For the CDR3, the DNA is TGTGCCACCAGCAGAGACCCCAGGGGGCTCTACGAGCAGTACTTC.

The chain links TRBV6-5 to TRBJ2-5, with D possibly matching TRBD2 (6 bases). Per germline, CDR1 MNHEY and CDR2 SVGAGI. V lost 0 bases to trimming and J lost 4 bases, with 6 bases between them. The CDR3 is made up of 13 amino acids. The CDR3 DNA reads TGTGCCAGCAGTTACTCGCGGGGAGAGACCCAGTACTTC. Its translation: CASSYSRGETQYF.

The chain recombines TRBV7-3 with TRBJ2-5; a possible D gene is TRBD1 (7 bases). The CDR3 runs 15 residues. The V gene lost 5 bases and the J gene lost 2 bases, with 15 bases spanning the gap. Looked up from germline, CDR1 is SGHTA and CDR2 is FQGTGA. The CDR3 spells CASSLRGDLQETQYF. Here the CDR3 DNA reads TGTGCCAGCAGCCTCAGGGGGGACTTACAAGAGACCCAGTACTTC.

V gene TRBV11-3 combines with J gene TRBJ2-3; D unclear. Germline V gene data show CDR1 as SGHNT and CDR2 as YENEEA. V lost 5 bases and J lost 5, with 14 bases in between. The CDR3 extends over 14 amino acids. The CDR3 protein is CASSAFGRQDTQYF. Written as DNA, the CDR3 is TGTGCCAGCAGCGCCTTCGGACGGCAAGATACGCAGTATTTT.

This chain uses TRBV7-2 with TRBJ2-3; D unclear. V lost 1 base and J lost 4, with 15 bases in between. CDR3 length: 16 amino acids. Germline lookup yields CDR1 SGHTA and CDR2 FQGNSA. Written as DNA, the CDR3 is TGTGCCAGCAGCTTAGATATGGGTAGCCGGGCAGATACGCAGTATTTT. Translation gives CASSLDMGSRADTQYF.

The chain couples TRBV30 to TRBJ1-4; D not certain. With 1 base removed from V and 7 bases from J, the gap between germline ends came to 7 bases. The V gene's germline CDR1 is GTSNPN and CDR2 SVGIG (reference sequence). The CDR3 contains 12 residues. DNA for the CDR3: TGTGCCTGGAGTGATTGGGGTGAAAAACTGTTTTTT. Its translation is CAWSDWGEKLFF.

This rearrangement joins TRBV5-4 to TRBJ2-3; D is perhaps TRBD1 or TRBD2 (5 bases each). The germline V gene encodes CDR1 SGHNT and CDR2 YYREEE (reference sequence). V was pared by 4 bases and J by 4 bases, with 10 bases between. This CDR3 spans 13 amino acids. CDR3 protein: CASSPSGPDTQYF. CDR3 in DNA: TGTGCCAGCAGCCCTTCGGGGCCAGATACGCAGTATTTT.

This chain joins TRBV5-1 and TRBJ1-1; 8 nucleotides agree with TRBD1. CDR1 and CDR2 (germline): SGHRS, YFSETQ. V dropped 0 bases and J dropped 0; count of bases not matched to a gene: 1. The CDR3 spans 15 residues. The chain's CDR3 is CASSLAGQVNTEAFF. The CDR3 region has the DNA TGCGCCAGCAGCTTGGCGGGACAGGTGAACACTGAAGCTTTCTTT.

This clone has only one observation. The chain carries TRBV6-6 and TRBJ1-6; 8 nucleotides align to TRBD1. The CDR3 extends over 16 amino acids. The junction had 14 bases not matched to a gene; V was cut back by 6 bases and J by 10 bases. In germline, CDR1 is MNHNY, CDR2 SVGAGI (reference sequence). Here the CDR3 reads CASRKGQGREGSPLHF. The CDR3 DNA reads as TGTGCCAGCAGGAAAGGACAGGGAAGAGAGGGCTCACCCCTCCACTTT.

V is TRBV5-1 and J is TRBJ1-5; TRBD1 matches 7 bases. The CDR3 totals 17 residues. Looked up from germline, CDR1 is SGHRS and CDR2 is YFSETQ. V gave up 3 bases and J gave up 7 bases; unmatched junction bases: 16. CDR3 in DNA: TGCGCCAGCAGCTCTCCTCCTTACAGGGGTAATGGACAGCCCCAGCATTTT. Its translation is CASSSPPYRGNGQPQHF.

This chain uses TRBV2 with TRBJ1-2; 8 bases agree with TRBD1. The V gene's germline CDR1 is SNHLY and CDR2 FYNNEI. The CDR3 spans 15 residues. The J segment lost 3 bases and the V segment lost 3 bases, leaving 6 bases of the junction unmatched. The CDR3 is CASSDHNRGDYGYTF. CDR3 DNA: TGTGCCAGCAGTGATCATAACAGGGGGGACTATGGCTACACCTTC.

The CDR3 DNA reads as TGTGCCAGCAGCCAAGTTTTAGAAGTCAATGAGCAGTTCTTC. It yields the protein CASSQVLEVNEQFF. This sequence joins TRBV4-2 and TRBJ2-1; D unclear. The V end was cut by 1 base, the J end by 6 bases, with 10 bases between. Germline V gene data show CDR1 as LGHNA and CDR2 as YNFKEQ. There are 14 residues in the CDR3.

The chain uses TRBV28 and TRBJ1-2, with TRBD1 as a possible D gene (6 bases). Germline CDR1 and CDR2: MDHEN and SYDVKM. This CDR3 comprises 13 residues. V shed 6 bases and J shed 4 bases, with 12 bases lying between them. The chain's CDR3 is CASSSGQIYGYTF. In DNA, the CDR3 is TGTGCCAGCAGCAGTGGACAGATCTATGGCTACACCTTC.

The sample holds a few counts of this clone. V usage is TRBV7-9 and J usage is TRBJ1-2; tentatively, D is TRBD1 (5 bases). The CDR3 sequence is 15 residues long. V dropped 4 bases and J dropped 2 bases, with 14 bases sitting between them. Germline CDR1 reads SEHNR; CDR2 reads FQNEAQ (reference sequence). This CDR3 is CASSYGTDKNYGYTF. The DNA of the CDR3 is TGTGCCAGCAGCTACGGGACGGACAAAAACTATGGCTACACCTTC. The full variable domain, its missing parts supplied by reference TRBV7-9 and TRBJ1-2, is DTGVSQNPRHKITKRGQNVTFRCDPISEHNRLYWYRQTLGQGPEFLTYFQNEAQLEKSRLLSDRFSAERPKGSFSTLEIQRTEQGDSAMYLCASSYGTDKNYGYTFGSGTRLTVV.

The CDR3 region has the DNA TGCGCCAGCAGAAAGAGTAGCTTTCGTGATGGCGAGCAGTACTTC. Translating it yields CASRKSSFRDGEQYF. The V call is TRBV4-1, the J call TRBJ2-7; D remains ambiguous. Germline CDR1 MGHRA, CDR2 YSYEKL. The V and J ends lost 6 bases and 6 bases respectively, with 21 bases between them. This CDR3 contains 15 residues.

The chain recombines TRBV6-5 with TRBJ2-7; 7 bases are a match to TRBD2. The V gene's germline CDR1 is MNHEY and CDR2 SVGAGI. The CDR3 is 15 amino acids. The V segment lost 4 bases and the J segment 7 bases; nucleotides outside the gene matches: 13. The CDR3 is CASSSGAAGVKEQYF. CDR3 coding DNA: TGTGCCAGCAGTTCAGGCGCGGCGGGAGTGAAAGAGCAGTACTTC.

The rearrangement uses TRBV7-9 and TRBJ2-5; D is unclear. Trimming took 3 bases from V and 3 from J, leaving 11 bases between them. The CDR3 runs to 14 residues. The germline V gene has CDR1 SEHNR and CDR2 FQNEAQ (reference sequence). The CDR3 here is CASSFQTVEETQYF. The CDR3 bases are TGTGCCAGCAGCTTTCAAACAGTTGAAGAGACCCAGTACTTC.

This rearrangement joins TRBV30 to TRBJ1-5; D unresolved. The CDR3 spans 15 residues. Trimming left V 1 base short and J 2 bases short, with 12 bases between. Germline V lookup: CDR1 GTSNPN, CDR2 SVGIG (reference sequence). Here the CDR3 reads CAWSAGGLGNQPQHF. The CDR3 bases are TGTGCCTGGAGTGCGGGCGGGCTTGGCAATCAGCCCCAGCATTTT.

CDR3 coding DNA: TGTGCCAGCAGCTTAGTTACTAGCGGGAGACTAAATGAGCAGTTCTTC. This encodes CASSLVTSGRLNEQFF. The chain combines TRBV7-8 with TRBJ2-1; TRBD2 matches 11 bases. Germline V gene lookup returns CDR1 SGHVS and CDR2 FQNEAQ. The CDR3 runs to 16 residues. Unmatched junction bases numbered 6, after V lost 1 base and J lost 7 bases. The entire variable domain, with the rest obtained from reference TRBV7-8 and TRBJ2-1, is as follows: GAGVSQSPRYKVAKRGQDVALRCDPISGHVSLFWYQQALGQGPEFLTYFQNEAQLDKSGLPSDRFFAERPEGSVSTLKIQRTQQEDSAVYLCASSLVTSGRLNEQFFGPGTRLTVL.

The CDR3 loop reads CASSPQGGNSPLHF. CDR3 nucleotides: TGTGCCAGCAGCCCTCAGGGGGGTAATTCACCCCTCCACTTT. V usage is TRBV7-2 and J usage is TRBJ1-6, with 7 bases fitting TRBD1. The junction had 4 bases not matched to a gene; V was cut back by 5 bases and J by 6 bases. CDR1 and CDR2 (germline): SGHTA, FQGNSA. The CDR3 contains 14 residues. The whole variable domain, remainder taken from reference TRBV7-2 and TRBJ1-6, is GAGVSQSPSNKVTEKGKDVELRCDPISGHTALYWYRQSLGQGLEFLIYFQGNSAPDKSGLPSDRFSAERTGGSVSTLTIQRTQQEDSAVYLCASSPQGGNSPLHFGNGTRLTVT.

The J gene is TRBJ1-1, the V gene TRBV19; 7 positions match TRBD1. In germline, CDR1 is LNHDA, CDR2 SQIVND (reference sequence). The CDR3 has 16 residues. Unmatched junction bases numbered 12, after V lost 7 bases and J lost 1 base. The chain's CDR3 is CASTEIQGLANTEAFF. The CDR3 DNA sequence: TGTGCCAGTACCGAAATACAGGGGTTGGCGAACACTGAAGCTTTCTTT.

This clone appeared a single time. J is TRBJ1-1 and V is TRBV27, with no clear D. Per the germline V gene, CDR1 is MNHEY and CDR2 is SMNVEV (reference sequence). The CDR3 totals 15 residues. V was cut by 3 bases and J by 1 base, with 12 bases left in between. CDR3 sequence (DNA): TGTGCCAGCAGTTTCAAGGCGTACGGGAACACTGAAGCTTTCTTT. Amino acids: CASSFKAYGNTEAFF.

DNA of the CDR3: TGTGCCAGCTCACCGTGGCAGAAGGATCAGCCCCAGCATTTT. It is translated as CASSPWQKDQPQHF. This chain links TRBV18 with TRBJ1-5, with D unclear. The V gene's germline CDR1 is KGHSH and CDR2 LQKENI. V was clipped by 3 bases and J by 5 bases, with 11 bases between them. CDR3 length: 14 residues.

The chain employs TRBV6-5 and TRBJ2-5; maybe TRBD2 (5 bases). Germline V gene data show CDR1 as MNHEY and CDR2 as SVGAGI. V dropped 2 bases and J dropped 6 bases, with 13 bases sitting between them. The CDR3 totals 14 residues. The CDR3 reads CASSYPPGSKTQYF. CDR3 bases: TGTGCCAGCAGTTACCCCCCGGGGTCCAAGACCCAGTACTTC.

The CDR3 region is CASTGDMVGYTF. The DNA for the CDR3 is TGTGCCAGCACCGGGGACATGGTTGGCTACACCTTC. The V gene is TRBV6-1, the J gene TRBJ1-2; tentatively, D is TRBD1 (6 bases). V lost 7 bases, J lost 7 bases, and 13 bases lay in between. The germline V gene encodes CDR1 MNHNS and CDR2 SASEGT. The CDR3 is 12 amino acids.